A selection of T cell receptor beta chains follows, all from one sample in a study of identical twins. TCRdb called the 5' RACE reads again in MiXCR, with one record for every CDR3 protein. The sample holds hundreds of thousands of distinct CDR3 sequences, more than 9% seen once. This sample was also put to use in a study of yellow fever vaccine responses in identical twins.

Sequenced material: PBMCs. These receptors were collected from a woman between 18 and 29 years old in good health. Each CDR3 is given with its conserved first and last residue. The D gene is left open where the match is weak. Clone sizes are given selectively: once, few, many, or a class where the clone is expanded.

TGTGCCAGCAGACCCCACAGGGGGACGGTCACTGAAGCTTTCTTT	CASRPHRGTVTEAFF	few	TRBV6-2/TRBV6-3	TRBJ1-1	TRBD1	15
TGCAGTGCTAGGGGACAGGGGGGGAACACTGAAGCTTTCTTT	CSARGQGGNTEAFF	few	TRBV20-1	TRBJ1-1	TRBD1	14
TGTGCCAGCGCAGTCCCCCGGGACAGGCCGACCCAGTACTTC	CASAVPRDRPTQYF	-	TRBV28	TRBJ2-5	TRBD1	14
TGCGCCAGCAGCCAAGGGGGACAGGGGGCTGGGCAAGAGACCCAGTACTTC	CASSQGGQGAGQETQYF	few	TRBV5-1	TRBJ2-5	TRBD1	17
TGCGCCAGCAGCTTGGACAGGGAAGGGACTGAAGCTTTCTTT	CASSLDREGTEAFF	many	TRBV5-1	TRBJ1-1	-	14
TGTGCCAGCAGTGTTGACGGCCCCTATGGCTACACCTTC	CASSVDGPYGYTF	-	TRBV25-1	TRBJ1-2	-	13
TGTGCCACCAGTGATTTTACTAGCGGGAGGGCCGGTGAGCAGTTCTTC	CATSDFTSGRAGEQFF	few	TRBV24-1	TRBJ2-1	TRBD2	16
TGTGCCAGCAGTTCTAGAGACAACGACAATGAGCAGTTCTTC	CASSSRDNDNEQFF	few	TRBV7-8	TRBJ2-1	-	14
TGTGCCAGCAGTTCGACAGACAGGGGGCGAGCTAACTATGGCTACACCTTC	CASSSTDRGRANYGYTF	few	TRBV28	TRBJ1-2	TRBD1	17
TGTGCCAGCAGCCCTGCTAATCGGGTGCTGAACAATGAGCAGTTCTTC	CASSPANRVLNNEQFF	-	TRBV11-3	TRBJ2-1	-	16
TGTGCCAGCAGTGCCATAGCCCGGACAGGGGAGACCCAGTACTTC	CASSAIARTGETQYF	many	TRBV12-3/TRBV12-4	TRBJ2-5	TRBD1	15
TGCGCCAGCCGAGGAGACACACCAAAGAACACCGGGGAGCTGTTTTTT	CASRGDTPKNTGELFF	-	TRBV5-1	TRBJ2-2	-	16
TGCAGTGCTAGAGATCCGGCGGGTTCGGTCCAAGAGACCCAGTACTTC	CSARDPAGSVQETQYF	-	TRBV20-1	TRBJ2-5	-	16
TGTGCCAGCAGTCTCGTGCTTGGGGGCCTCCAAGAGACCCAGTACTTC	CASSLVLGGLQETQYF	-	TRBV12-3/TRBV12-4	TRBJ2-5	-	16
TGTGCCAGCAGAAAAAACCCCCGCGATAGCAATCAGCCCCAGCATTTT	CASRKNPRDSNQPQHF	-	TRBV6-1	TRBJ1-5	-	16
TGTGCCAGCAGTTACTCGAGCGGAACCGGGACCATAAACAATGAGCAGTTCTTC	CASSYSSGTGTINNEQFF	few	TRBV6-5	TRBJ2-1	-	18
TGCGCCAGCAGCTTGGCCAGGACCTCGGAGGGGGAGCTGTTTTTT	CASSLARTSEGELFF	-	TRBV5-1	TRBJ2-2	-	15
TGTGCCAGCAGCATAAGTTCTAGCGGGAGTCAGTTCACCGGGGAGCTGTTTTTT	CASSISSSGSQFTGELFF	-	TRBV7-7	TRBJ2-2	TRBD2	18
TGCAGCGCCCAAGGGAGCTATGAGCAGTTCTTC	CSAQGSYEQFF	many	TRBV29-1	TRBJ2-1	-	11
TGTGCCAGCAGCTCCTGGGGTAGCGGGAAGATCACAGATACGCAGTATTTT	CASSSWGSGKITDTQYF	-	TRBV5-8	TRBJ2-3	TRBD2	17
TGCGCCAGCAGCTTGGTGACTAGCGGGAGTGGCTCCTACAATGAGCAGTTCTTC	CASSLVTSGSGSYNEQFF	-	TRBV5-1	TRBJ2-1	TRBD2	18
TGTGCCAGCAGACGTTTAGGGGGCAAGGACGGGGAGCTGTTTTTT	CASRRLGGKDGELFF	-	TRBV2	TRBJ2-2	TRBD1	15
TGTGCCAGCAGCCGGGGGACGGACAATCAGCCCCAGCATTTT	CASSRGTDNQPQHF	many	TRBV6-1	TRBJ1-5	-	14
TGTGCCATCAGTGAGCCCGGGGGTGGCACTGGGGCCAACGTCCTGACTTTC	CAISEPGGGTGANVLTF	few	TRBV10-3	TRBJ2-6	-	17
TGTGCCAGCAGTTACTTCGGGACGAAGGGGGATACGCAGTATTTT	CASSYFGTKGDTQYF	few	TRBV6-5	TRBJ2-3	-	15
TGTGCCAGCAACTACGGCGGGGTTCGTGGAACCCAGTACTTC	CASNYGGVRGTQYF	many	TRBV12-3/TRBV12-4	TRBJ2-5	-	14
TGTGCCACCGTCGGACAGGACCAAGAGACCCAGTACTTC	CATVGQDQETQYF	few	TRBV24-1	TRBJ2-5	TRBD1	13
TGTGCCAGCAGCGCCCGGACGGCTAATTCACCCCTCCACTTT	CASSARTANSPLHF	few	TRBV9	TRBJ1-6	-	14
TGCGCCAGCAGCTTGGCCGTGGGAGGTGGACAAGAGACCCAGTACTTC	CASSLAVGGGQETQYF	-	TRBV5-1	TRBJ2-5	-	16
TGTGCCAGCAGCCATTCCGATGAGCAGTTCTTC	CASSHSDEQFF	many	TRBV3-1	TRBJ2-1	-	11
TGTGCCAGCAGTCGCGACGGAGCCCAGGAGGAGCAGTTCTTC	CASSRDGAQEEQFF	-	TRBV6-1	TRBJ2-1	-	14
TGTGCCAGCAGCCATTCTTCCAAGACTAGCGGGGCTGATACGCAGTATTTT	CASSHSSKTSGADTQYF	-	TRBV3-1	TRBJ2-3	TRBD2	17
TGTGCCAGCAGTCCCGGGACGGCCACTAAACTACAGAGCACTGAAGCTTTCTTT	CASSPGTATKLQSTEAFF	-	TRBV12-3/TRBV12-4	TRBJ1-1	-	18
TGTGCCAGCAGCTTAATTGCCGGGGCCTACAATGAGCAGTTCTTC	CASSLIAGAYNEQFF	-	TRBV11-2	TRBJ2-1	-	15
TGTGCCAGCAGTTTAGGGAGCGGGTTCACTGAAGCTTTCTTT	CASSLGSGFTEAFF	-	TRBV27	TRBJ1-1	-	14
TGTGCCAGCAGCTCTGTCGGAGTCCAGCTTTCCTACGAGCAGTACTTC	CASSSVGVQLSYEQYF	-	TRBV7-8	TRBJ2-7	-	16
TGTGCCAGCAGCATGACCGGGCCACCTGAAGCTTTCTTT	CASSMTGPPEAFF	few	TRBV28	TRBJ1-1	-	13
TGTGCCAGCAGTTTAATAAACAGGGAAGCTTTCTTT	CASSLINREAFF	-	TRBV28	TRBJ1-1	-	12
TGCAGTGCTAGAAAAACTAGCGGCTCCTACAATGAGCAGTTCTTC	CSARKTSGSYNEQFF	-	TRBV20-1	TRBJ2-1	TRBD2	15
TGTGCCAGCAGCCGCAGGGGCGGGAGGTCAGGTGATGAGCAGTTCTTC	CASSRRGGRSGDEQFF	-	TRBV12-3/TRBV12-4	TRBJ2-1	TRBD2	16
TGTGCCAGCAACCTAGCGGGAGACTACGAGCAGTACTTC	CASNLAGDYEQYF	few	TRBV12-3/TRBV12-4	TRBJ2-7	TRBD2	13
TGTGCCAGCGTGCTCGGAGTGAACACTGAAGCTTTCTTT	CASVLGVNTEAFF	many	TRBV12-3/TRBV12-4	TRBJ1-1	-	13
TGTGCCAGCAGCCTCCTGGGAGCGGGAGGGTCATACGAGCAGTACTTC	CASSLLGAGGSYEQYF	-	TRBV28	TRBJ2-7	TRBD2	16
TGTGCCAGCAGTTCGGCTAGCGGGGGGGCAAATGAGCAGTTCTTC	CASSSASGGANEQFF	many	TRBV6-4	TRBJ2-1	TRBD2	15
TGTGCCAGTAGTCGAAGCGGGATGCGCAATGAGCAGTTCTTC	CASSRSGMRNEQFF	few	TRBV19	TRBJ2-1	TRBD2	14
TGTGCCAGCAGCCAATCGTCGGGACATTCGAACACTGAAGCTTTCTTT	CASSQSSGHSNTEAFF	many	TRBV3-1	TRBJ1-1	-	16
TGCAGTGCTAGAACCCCAGGACAGAATTCACCCCTCCACTTT	CSARTPGQNSPLHF	-	TRBV20-1	TRBJ1-6	-	14
TGCGCCAGCAAACTAGCGGGAGGGTCTCAAGATACGCAGTATTTT	CASKLAGGSQDTQYF	-	TRBV5-1	TRBJ2-3	TRBD2	15
TGTGCCAGCAGCGCGGGGACTAGCGGGAGAGATCTGTACTTC	CASSAGTSGRDLYF	few	TRBV7-9	TRBJ2-7	TRBD2	14